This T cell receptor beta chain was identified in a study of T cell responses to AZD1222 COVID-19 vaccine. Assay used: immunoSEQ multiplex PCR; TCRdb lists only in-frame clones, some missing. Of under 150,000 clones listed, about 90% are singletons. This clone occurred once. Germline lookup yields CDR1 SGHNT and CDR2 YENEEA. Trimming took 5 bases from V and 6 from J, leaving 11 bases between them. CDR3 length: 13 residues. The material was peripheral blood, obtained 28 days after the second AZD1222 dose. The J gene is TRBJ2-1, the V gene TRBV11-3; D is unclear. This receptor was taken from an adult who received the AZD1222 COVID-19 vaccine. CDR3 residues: CASSKVWGNEQFF. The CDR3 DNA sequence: TGTGCCAGCAGCAAGGTGTGGGGCAATGAGCAGTTCTTC.